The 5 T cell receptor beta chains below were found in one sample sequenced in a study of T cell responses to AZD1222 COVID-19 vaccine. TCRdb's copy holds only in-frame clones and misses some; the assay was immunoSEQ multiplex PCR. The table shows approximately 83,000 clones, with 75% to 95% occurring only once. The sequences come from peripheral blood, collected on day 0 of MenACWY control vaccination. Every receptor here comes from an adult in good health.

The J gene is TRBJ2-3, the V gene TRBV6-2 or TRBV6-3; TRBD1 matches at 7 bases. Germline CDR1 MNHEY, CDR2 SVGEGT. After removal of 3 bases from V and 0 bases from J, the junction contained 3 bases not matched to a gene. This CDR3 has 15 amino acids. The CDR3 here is CASSYRDRSTDTQYF. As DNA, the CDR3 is TGTGCCAGCAGTTATAGGGACAGAAGCACAGATACGCAGTATTTT.

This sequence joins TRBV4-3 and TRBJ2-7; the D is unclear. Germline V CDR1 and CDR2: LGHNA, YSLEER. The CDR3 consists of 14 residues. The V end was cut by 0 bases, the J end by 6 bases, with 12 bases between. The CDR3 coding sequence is TGCGCCAGCAGCCAAGATTTTAATCTGCCCGAGCAGTACTTC. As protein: CASSQDFNLPEQYF.

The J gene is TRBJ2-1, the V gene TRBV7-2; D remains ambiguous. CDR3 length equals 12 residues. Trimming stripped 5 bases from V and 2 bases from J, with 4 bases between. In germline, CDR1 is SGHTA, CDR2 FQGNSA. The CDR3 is CASSKPYNEQFF. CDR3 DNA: TGTGCCAGCAGCAAGCCCTACAATGAGCAGTTCTTC.

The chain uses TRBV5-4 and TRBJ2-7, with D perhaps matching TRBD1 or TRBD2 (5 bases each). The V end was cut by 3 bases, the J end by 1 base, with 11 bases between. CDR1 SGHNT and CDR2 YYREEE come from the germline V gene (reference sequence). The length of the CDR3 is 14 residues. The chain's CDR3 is CASSSRDGSYEQYF. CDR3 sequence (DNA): TGTGCCAGCAGCTCTCGGGACGGTTCCTACGAGCAGTACTTC.

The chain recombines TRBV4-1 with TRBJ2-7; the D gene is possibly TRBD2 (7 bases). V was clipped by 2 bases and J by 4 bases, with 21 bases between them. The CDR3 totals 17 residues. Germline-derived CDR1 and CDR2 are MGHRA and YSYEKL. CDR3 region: CASSQKGGGGVSYEQYF. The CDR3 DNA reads TGCGCCAGCAGCCAAAAAGGGGGGGGCGGGGTATCTTACGAGCAGTACTTC.